One and the same sample provided the 13 T cell receptor beta chains below, sequenced in a study of T cell repertoires and HLA-DP antigens. These receptors lack a known antigen. The data were produced by immunoSEQ multiplex PCR, yet TCRdb's version contains in-frame clones alone and is incomplete. The sample shows roughly 120,000 clones, roughly 92% of them seen only once. The specimen sequenced was CD4+ T cells from PBMCs. All receptors derive from a young woman in good health and CMV-seronegative.

The chain employs TRBV5-1 and TRBJ1-4, with TRBD1 as a possible D gene (6 bases). This CDR3 is 14 amino acids long. V shed 6 bases and J shed 3 bases, with 12 bases lying between them. Looked up from germline, CDR1 is SGHRS and CDR2 is YFSETQ. For the CDR3, the DNA is TGCGCCAGCATGGCGGCAGGGGCTAATGAAAAACTGTTTTTT. This encodes CASMAAGANEKLFF.

This rearrangement joins TRBV28 to TRBJ2-3; D might be TRBD1 or TRBD2, each matching 6 bases. The CDR3 is 16 residues long. Germline CDR1 is MDHEN and CDR2 is SYDVKM. Trimming took 5 bases from V and 0 from J, leaving 15 bases between them. CDR3: CASSMAWGASTDTQYF. CDR3 nucleotides: TGTGCCAGCAGTATGGCGTGGGGGGCCAGCACAGATACGCAGTATTTT.

This chain's CDR3 is CASSQGPTYNEQFF. CDR3 coding DNA: TGCGCCAGCAGCCAAGGCCCAACCTACAATGAGCAGTTCTTC. The chain uses TRBV4-3 and TRBJ2-1; D gene uncertain. CDR1 is LGHNA and CDR2 is YSLEER in the germline V gene. V lost 1 base and J 2 bases, leaving 6 bases between the germline ends. This CDR3 is built from 14 residues.

The CDR3 DNA sequence: TGTGCCAGCAGCTCTCAGGCCTACTACGAGCAGTACTTC. It yields the protein CASSSQAYYEQYF. The rearrangement links TRBV6-5 to TRBJ2-7; D unresolved. V dropped 6 bases and J dropped 3 bases, with 12 bases sitting between them. The CDR3 has 13 residues. In germline, CDR1 is MNHEY, CDR2 SVGAGI.

In DNA form, the CDR3 reads TGTGCCAGCAGCTCGCGAATAGCGGGAGGGCAGACAGATACGCAGTATTTT. Translated, it gives CASSSRIAGGQTDTQYF. J is TRBJ2-3 and V is TRBV7-9; TRBD2 aligns across 11 bases. J was trimmed by 3 bases and V by 4 bases; bases with no gene match: 9. CDR1 is SEHNR, CDR2 FQNEAQ, per germline (reference sequence). This CDR3 is built from 17 residues.

The V and J genes are TRBV7-3 and TRBJ1-2; 12 nucleotides line up with TRBD1. The CDR3 consists of 15 residues. J lost 8 bases, V lost 2 bases, and 6 bases had no gene match. Germline V gene lookup returns CDR1 SGHTA and CDR2 FQGTGA. The CDR3 DNA reads as TGTGCCAGCAGCTTATTGGGACAGGGGGCCGTGGGCTACACCTTC. Protein sequence: CASSLLGQGAVGYTF. Filled out from reference TRBV7-3 and TRBJ1-2, the complete variable domain reads GAGVSQTPSNKVTEKGKYVELRCDPISGHTALYWYRQSLGQGPEFLIYFQGTGAADDSGLPNDRFFAVRPEGSVSTLKIQRTERGDSAVYLCASSLLGQGAVGYTFGSGTRLTVV.

The V call is TRBV5-1, the J call TRBJ2-6, with D perhaps TRBD1 (5 bases). Germline V gene lookup returns CDR1 SGHRS and CDR2 YFSETQ. The V gene lost 0 bases and the J gene lost 6 bases, with 16 bases spanning the gap. CDR3 size: 17 residues. CDR3 DNA sequence: TGCGCCAGCAGCTTGGATGGTGGGGCGCCGGTGGCCAACGTCCTGACTTTC. As protein: CASSLDGGAPVANVLTF.

The chain couples TRBV1 to TRBJ1-1; no check of the table's D call, TRBD1, against the DNA was made. TRBV1 counts as a pseudogene. The CDR3 totals 14 residues. CDR3 loop: CTSSQVQGNTEAFF. The CDR3 nucleotides read TGCACCAGCAGCCAAGTTCAGGGGAACACTGAAGCTTTCTTT.

This clone was recorded once. The rearrangement links TRBV6-4 to TRBJ2-1; D is perhaps TRBD2 (5 bases). The CDR3 spans 13 residues. Germline assignment: CDR1 MRHNA and CDR2 SNTAGT. Trimming shortened V by 3 bases and J by 11 bases, and 14 bases separated the two germline ends. In nucleotides, the CDR3 is TGTGCCAGCAGTGAAAGTGGGCTAGCTCAGCAGTTCTTC. Its translation is CASSESGLAQQFF.

The chain employs TRBV9 and TRBJ2-5; D is ambiguous. CDR1 is SGDLS and CDR2 is YYNGEE in the germline V gene. V dropped 4 bases and J dropped 5 bases, with 9 bases sitting between them. The CDR3 runs to 12 residues. The CDR3 coding sequence is TGTGCCAGCAGCTCCATATCGGAGACCCAGTACTTC. Residues: CASSSISETQYF.

This clone was recorded only once. The chain carries TRBV10-3 and TRBJ2-7; 7 nucleotides match TRBD2. J lost 0 bases, V lost 3 bases, and 8 bases had no gene match. The germline V gene has CDR1 ENHRY and CDR2 SYGVKD. The CDR3 has 16 residues. In DNA, the CDR3 is TGTGCCATCAGTGACAATCGGGGGGTTATCTCCTACGAGCAGTACTTC. This gives the protein CAISDNRGVISYEQYF.

The V and J genes are TRBV28 and TRBJ1-4; TRBD1 matches 7 bases. V gave up 6 bases and J gave up 7 bases; unmatched junction bases: 11. CDR3 length: 15 amino acids. Germline V gene sequence: CDR1 MDHEN, CDR2 SYDVKM. The CDR3 DNA sequence: TGTGCCAGCAGGGCCTCAGGGGGATTGGGTGAAAAACTGTTTTTT. Translation: CASRASGGLGEKLFF.

The CDR3 nucleotides read TGTGCCAGCTCACCTACAAGCCTGGGGGGAAACACCATATATTTT. It translates to CASSPTSLGGNTIYF. V and J are TRBV18 and TRBJ1-3; D gene unclear. The germline V gene has CDR1 KGHSH and CDR2 LQKENI. V dropped 3 bases and J dropped 4 bases, with 13 bases sitting between them. The CDR3 consists of 15 residues.